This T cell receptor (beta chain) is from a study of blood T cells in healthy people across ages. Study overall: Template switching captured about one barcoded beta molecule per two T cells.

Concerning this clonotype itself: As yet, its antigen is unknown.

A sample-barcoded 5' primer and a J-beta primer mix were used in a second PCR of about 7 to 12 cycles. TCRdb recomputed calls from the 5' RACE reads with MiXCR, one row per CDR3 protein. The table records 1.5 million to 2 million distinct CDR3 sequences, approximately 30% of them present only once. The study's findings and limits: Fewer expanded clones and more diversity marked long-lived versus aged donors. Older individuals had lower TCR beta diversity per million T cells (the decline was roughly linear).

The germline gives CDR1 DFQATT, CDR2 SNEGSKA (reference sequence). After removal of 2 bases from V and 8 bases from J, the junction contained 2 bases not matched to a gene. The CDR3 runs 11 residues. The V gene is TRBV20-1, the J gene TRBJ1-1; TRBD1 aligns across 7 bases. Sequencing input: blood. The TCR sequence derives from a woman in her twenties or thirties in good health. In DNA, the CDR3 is TGCAGTGCTAGATCGGACAGGGAAGCTTTCTTT. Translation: CSARSDREAFF.